This is a list of T cell receptor beta chains from one sample in a study of blood T cell repertoires in COVID-19. TCRdb's copy holds only in-frame clones and misses some; the assay was immunoSEQ multiplex PCR. The data hold about 110,000 clones, with about 91% observed a single time. The sequencing sample was made of peripheral blood. The origin of the receptors is a man in his forties or fifties with active or convalescent COVID-19. CDR3s include the opening cysteine and the closing phenylalanine or tryptophan. D genes are given only for firm matches. Clone sizes are given selectively: once, few, many, or a class where the clone is expanded.

DNA: TGTGCCAGCAGCCTGCGATTGGTTGGGGGAGGCCAGCCCCAGCATTTT
CDR3: CASSLRLVGGGQPQHF
V: TRBV5-8
J: TRBJ1-5
D: -
size: once

DNA: TGTGCCAGCAGGACTAGCGGGAGCGATGAGCAGTTCTTC
CDR3: CASRTSGSDEQFF
V: TRBV7-9
J: TRBJ2-1
D: TRBD2
size: -

DNA: TGTGCCAGCACCGTCACCTCGGTTCTTAACTCTGGGGCCAACGTCCTGACTTTC
CDR3: CASTVTSVLNSGANVLTF
V: TRBV2
J: TRBJ2-6
D: -
size: -

DNA: TGTGCCACCAGTGCCCGATGGGCCTTGACAGATACGCAGTATTTT
CDR3: CATSARWALTDTQYF
V: TRBV24-1
J: TRBJ2-3
D: -
size: -

DNA: TGTGCCAGCAGCTCGTATTATAGCAATCAGCCCCAGCATTTT
CDR3: CASSSYYSNQPQHF
V: TRBV5-6
J: TRBJ1-5
D: -
size: -

DNA: TGTGCCAGCTCACCCATTTCAGGGAACTCTGGCTACACCTTC
CDR3: CASSPISGNSGYTF
V: TRBV18
J: TRBJ1-2
D: -
size: -

DNA: TGTGCCAGCTCATCGACAGGACAGGGGGCAGGAGAGACCCAGTACTTC
CDR3: CASSSTGQGAGETQYF
V: TRBV18
J: TRBJ2-5
D: TRBD1
size: once

DNA: TGCGCCAGCAGCCCCTACACAGGGAGCGAGCAGTACTTC
CDR3: CASSPYTGSEQYF
V: TRBV4-1
J: TRBJ2-7
D: -
size: -

DNA: TGCAGTGCTAGTGATGGCGGGAGTGGCTACGAGCAGTACTTC
CDR3: CSASDGGSGYEQYF
V: TRBV20-1
J: TRBJ2-7
D: TRBD2
size: -

DNA: TGTGCCAGCAGCCGCGGGCTTAGTTATGGCTACACCTTC
CDR3: CASSRGLSYGYTF
V: TRBV6-6
J: TRBJ1-2
D: -
size: -

DNA: TGCGCCAGCAGCTACACCGGGACTAGCGTTTACAATGAGCAGTTCTTC
CDR3: CASSYTGTSVYNEQFF
V: TRBV5-1
J: TRBJ2-1
D: TRBD2
size: once

DNA: TGTGCCAGCAGCTTAGTCGGGTCTAGCTCCTACAATGAGCAGTTCTTC
CDR3: CASSLVGSSSYNEQFF
V: TRBV7-8
J: TRBJ2-1
D: -
size: once

DNA: TGTGCCAGCAGCACCCGACCGGGTGCAACTAATGAAAAACTGTTTTTT
CDR3: CASSTRPGATNEKLFF
V: TRBV27
J: TRBJ1-4
D: -
size: -

DNA: TGTGCCAGTTCGGGACTAGGAGAGACCCAGTACTTC
CDR3: CASSGLGETQYF
V: TRBV13
J: TRBJ2-5
D: TRBD2
size: -

DNA: TGTGCCAGCAGCTTTTTCGATGAGCAGTTCTTC
CDR3: CASSFFDEQFF
V: TRBV7-9
J: TRBJ2-1
D: -
size: -

DNA: TGTGCCAGCAGTGAAGTGGACAGCTCCTATGGCTACACCTTC
CDR3: CASSEVDSSYGYTF
V: TRBV6-1
J: TRBJ1-2
D: -
size: -

DNA: TGTGCCAGCAGCCAAGCATACAGCAACTCCTACGAGCAGTACTTC
CDR3: CASSQAYSNSYEQYF
V: TRBV14
J: TRBJ2-7
D: -
size: -

DNA: TGCAGCGTAGGCGCGGGACAGGGCTACAATGAGCAGTTCTTC
CDR3: CSVGAGQGYNEQFF
V: TRBV29-1
J: TRBJ2-1
D: TRBD1
size: -

DNA: TGTGCCAGCAGCTTGGAGGCCAGGGGCTACGAGCAGTACTTC
CDR3: CASSLEARGYEQYF
V: TRBV5-4
J: TRBJ2-7
D: -
size: -

DNA: TGTGCCAGCTCACCACCGTTTTCAGGGACACCCCTCCACTTT
CDR3: CASSPPFSGTPLHF
V: TRBV18
J: TRBJ1-6
D: -
size: -

DNA: TGTGCCAGTAGTATAGGAGCAGGGTTGACGGAGAAGACCCAGTACTTC
CDR3: CASSIGAGLTEKTQYF
V: TRBV19
J: TRBJ2-5
D: -
size: -

DNA: TGCAGCGTGGCCTCCGCTGAGACTTCTGGAGGCTACACCTTC
CDR3: CSVASAETSGGYTF
V: TRBV29-1
J: TRBJ1-2
D: -
size: -